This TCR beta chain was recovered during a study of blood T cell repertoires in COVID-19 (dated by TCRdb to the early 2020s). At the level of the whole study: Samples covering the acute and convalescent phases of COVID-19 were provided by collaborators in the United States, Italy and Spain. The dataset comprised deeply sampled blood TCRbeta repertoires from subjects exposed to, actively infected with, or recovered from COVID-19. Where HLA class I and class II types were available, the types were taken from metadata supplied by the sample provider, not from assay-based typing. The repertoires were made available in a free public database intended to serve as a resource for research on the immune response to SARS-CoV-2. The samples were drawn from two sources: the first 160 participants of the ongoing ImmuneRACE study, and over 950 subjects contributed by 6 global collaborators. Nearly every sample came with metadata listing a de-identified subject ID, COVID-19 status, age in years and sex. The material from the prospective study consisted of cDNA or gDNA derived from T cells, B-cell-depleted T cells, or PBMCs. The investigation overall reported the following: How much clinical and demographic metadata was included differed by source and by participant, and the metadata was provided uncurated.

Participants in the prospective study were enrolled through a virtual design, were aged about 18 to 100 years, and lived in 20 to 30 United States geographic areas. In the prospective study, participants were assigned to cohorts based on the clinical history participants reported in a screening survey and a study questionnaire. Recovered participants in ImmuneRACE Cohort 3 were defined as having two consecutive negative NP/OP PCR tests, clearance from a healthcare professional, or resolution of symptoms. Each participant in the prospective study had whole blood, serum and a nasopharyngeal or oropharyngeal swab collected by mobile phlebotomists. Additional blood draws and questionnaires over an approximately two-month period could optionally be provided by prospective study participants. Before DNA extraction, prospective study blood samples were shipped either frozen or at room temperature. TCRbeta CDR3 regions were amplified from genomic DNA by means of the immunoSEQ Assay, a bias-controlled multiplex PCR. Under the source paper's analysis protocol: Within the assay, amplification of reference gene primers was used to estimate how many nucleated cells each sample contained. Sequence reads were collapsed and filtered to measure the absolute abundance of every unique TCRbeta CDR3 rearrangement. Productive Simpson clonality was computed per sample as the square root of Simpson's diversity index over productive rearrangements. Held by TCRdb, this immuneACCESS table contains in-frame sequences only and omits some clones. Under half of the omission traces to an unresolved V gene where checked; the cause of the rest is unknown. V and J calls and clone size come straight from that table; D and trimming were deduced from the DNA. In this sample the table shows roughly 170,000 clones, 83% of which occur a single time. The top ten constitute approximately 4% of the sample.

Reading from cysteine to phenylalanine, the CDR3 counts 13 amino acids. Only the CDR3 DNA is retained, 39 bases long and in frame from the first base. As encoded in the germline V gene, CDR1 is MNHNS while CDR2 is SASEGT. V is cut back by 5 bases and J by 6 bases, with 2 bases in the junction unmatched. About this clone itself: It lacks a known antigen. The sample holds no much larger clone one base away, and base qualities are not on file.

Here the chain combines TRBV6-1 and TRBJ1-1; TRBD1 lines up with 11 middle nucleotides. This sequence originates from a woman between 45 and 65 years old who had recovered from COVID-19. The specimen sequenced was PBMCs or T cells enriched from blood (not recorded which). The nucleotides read TGTGCCAGCAGTACGGGACAGGGGGCTGAAGCTTTCTTT. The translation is CASSTGQGAEAFF.